The 30 T cell receptor beta chains below were found in one sample sequenced in a study of T cells expressing NK-cell markers. TCRdb reanalyzed the 5' RACE reads, giving one entry per CDR3 protein sequence and no DNA. The sample's table shows 350,000 to 450,000 distinct CDR3 sequences. The sample was blood T cells: a sorted CD56 or NKG2C T cell subset, CD4+ or CD8+ T cells, or bulk PBMC T cells (not recorded which). The receptors were sampled from a man aged 18 to 69 in good health.

The chain joins TRBV7-8 to TRBJ2-5; with no DNA, the TCRdb D assignment of TRBD2 cannot be verified. The CDR3 consists of 18 residues. Germline V gene data show CDR1 as SGHVS and CDR2 as FQNEAQ. The CDR3 reads CASSLGWWATPGGETQYF.

The V and J genes are TRBV12-3 or TRBV12-4 and TRBJ2-7; lacking DNA, the TRBD1 call made by TCRdb goes unchecked. CDR3 length: 12 amino acids. This CDR3 reads CASHLTGYEQYF.

This chain joins TRBV24-1 and TRBJ2-3; the TRBD2 assignment by TCRdb is unverifiable without DNA. The CDR3 totals 17 residues. CDR1 is KGHDR, CDR2 SFDVKD, per germline. The CDR3 loop reads CATSDFGAGGITDTQYF.

The V and J genes are TRBV28 and TRBJ1-2. Germline CDR1 reads MDHEN; CDR2 reads SYDVKM. The CDR3 length is 14 residues. CDR3 protein: CASTTTRPLYGYTF.

V gene TRBV5-1 combines with J gene TRBJ2-2. Germline CDR1 SGHRS, CDR2 YFSETQ. This CDR3 is 16 amino acids long. The CDR3 here is CASSLPRGANTGELFF.

This chain uses TRBV5-1 with TRBJ2-1; the D gene TCRdb calls, TRBD1, cannot be checked with no DNA. Germline CDR1 is SGHRS and CDR2 is YFSETQ. The CDR3 runs to 16 residues. Here the CDR3 reads CASSLDGSPTYNEQFF.

The V gene is TRBV11-2, the J gene TRBJ2-1. This CDR3 contains 17 residues. Germline V lookup: CDR1 SGHAT, CDR2 FQNNGV. The CDR3 sequence is CASSLERVGVSYNEQFF. Variable domain in full (rest from reference TRBV11-2 and TRBJ2-1): EAGVAQSPRYKIIEKRQSVAFWCNPISGHATLYWYQQILGQGPKLLIQFQNNGVVDDSQLPKDRFSAERLKGVDSTLKIQPAKLEDSAVYLCASSLERVGVSYNEQFFGPGTRLTVL.

The rearrangement joins TRBV7-8 to TRBJ2-3; TCRdb selects TRBD1, and the lack of DNA leaves this call unchecked. CDR1 and CDR2 from the germline V gene are SGHVS and FQNEAQ. The length of the CDR3 is 17 residues. CDR3 sequence: CASSLVVDRGYTDTQYF. Combining the CDR3 with reference TRBV7-8 and TRBJ2-3 gives the whole variable domain GAGVSQSPRYKVAKRGQDVALRCDPISGHVSLFWYQQALGQGPEFLTYFQNEAQLDKSGLPSDRFFAERPEGSVSTLKIQRTQQEDSAVYLCASSLVVDRGYTDTQYFGPGTRLTVL.

The V and J genes are TRBV5-1 and TRBJ2-1; the D gene TCRdb calls, TRBD1, cannot be checked with no DNA. This CDR3 is 15 amino acids long. CDR1 and CDR2 from the germline V gene are SGHRS and YFSETQ. This chain's CDR3 is CASSLTGRRDNEQFF.

The chain employs TRBV20-1 and TRBJ2-3; TCRdb outputs TRBD1, but without DNA this stays unchecked. The CDR3 is 14 residues long. Germline assignment: CDR1 DFQATT and CDR2 SNEGSKA (reference sequence). The CDR3 loop is CSAFYRTSTDTQYF.

The chain employs TRBV29-1 and TRBJ1-1. The CDR3 is made up of 15 amino acids. Per germline, CDR1 SQVTM and CDR2 ANQGSEA. Here the CDR3 reads CSVRPYIGLDTEAFF. Full variable domain (rest looked up from reference TRBV29-1 and TRBJ1-1): SAVISQKPSRDICQRGTSLTIQCQVDSQVTMMFWYRQQPGQSLTLIATANQGSEATYESGFVIDKFPISRPNLTFSTLTVSNMSPEDSSIYLCSVRPYIGLDTEAFFGQGTRLTVV.

V and J are TRBV4-2 and TRBJ2-4; the TRBD2 assignment by TCRdb is unverifiable without DNA. The CDR3 consists of 22 residues. The germline CDR1 and CDR2 sequences are LGHNA and YNFKEQ. The CDR3: CASSQDARVLPPGSVAKNIQYF.

The chain is built from TRBV13 and TRBJ1-1. CDR3 length equals 15 residues. Germline V gene lookup returns CDR1 PRHDT and CDR2 FYEKMQ (reference sequence). The CDR3 sequence is CASSLEMGYSTEAFF.

The rearrangement uses TRBV5-1 and TRBJ2-1; there is no DNA to check the TCRdb D call of TRBD1. The germline CDR1 and CDR2 sequences are SGHRS and YFSETQ. The CDR3 length is 13 residues. CDR3 sequence reads: CASSLADSRGQFF.

This chain joins TRBV12-3 or TRBV12-4 and TRBJ2-1; TCRdb outputs TRBD2, but without DNA this stays unchecked. The CDR3 contains 15 residues. CDR3 amino acids: CASSLLARLDNEQFF.

V usage is TRBV20-1 and J usage is TRBJ1-5; lacking DNA, the TRBD1 call made by TCRdb goes unchecked. Germline CDR1 reads DFQATT; CDR2 reads SNEGSKA (reference sequence). This CDR3 has 17 amino acids. The CDR3 here is CSARETGTPNSNQPQHF.

V is TRBV11-1 and J is TRBJ1-1; with no DNA, the TCRdb D assignment of TRBD1 cannot be verified. Germline V CDR1 and CDR2: SGHAT, FQDESV (reference sequence). The CDR3 is made up of 18 amino acids. The CDR3 region is CASSSRSRTGGLNTEAFF.

J is TRBJ1-3 and V is TRBV5-1; TCRdb names TRBD1, which stays unverified in the absence of DNA. The CDR3 consists of 14 residues. Germline V gives CDR1 SGHRS, CDR2 YFSETQ. This CDR3 is CASSSLGAGNTIYF.

This chain uses TRBV29-1 with TRBJ2-7; TCRdb's D call of TRBD1 is untestable without DNA. Germline V lookup: CDR1 SQVTM, CDR2 ANQGSEA. The CDR3 totals 14 residues. The CDR3 loop is CSVSRTRGNYEQYF.

The chain links TRBV27 to TRBJ2-3; the D gene TCRdb calls, TRBD1, cannot be checked with no DNA. Germline V CDR1 and CDR2: MNHEY, SMNVEV (reference sequence). CDR3 length: 15 amino acids. The CDR3 reads CASSFSDRRIDTQYF.

The CDR3 region is CAIRSAGTDTQYF. The V call is TRBV10-3, the J call TRBJ2-3. The germline CDR1 and CDR2 sequences are ENHRY and SYGVKD. The CDR3 is 13 residues long.

This chain's CDR3 is CASSLKTAYNEQFF. The V gene is TRBV11-2, the J gene TRBJ2-1. The CDR3 contains 14 residues. Germline V gene data show CDR1 as SGHAT and CDR2 as FQNNGV.

V and J are TRBV28 and TRBJ1-1; TCRdb names TRBD1, which stays unverified in the absence of DNA. Germline lookup yields CDR1 MDHEN and CDR2 SYDVKM. This CDR3 comprises 11 residues. The CDR3 region is CASVSRGRAFF. Combining the CDR3 with reference TRBV28 and TRBJ1-1 gives the whole variable domain DVKVTQSSRYLVKRTGEKVFLECVQDMDHENMFWYRQDPGLGLRLIYFSYDVKMKEKGDIPEGYSVSREKKERFSLILESASTNQTSMYLCASVSRGRAFFGQGTRLTVV.

The V and J genes are TRBV3-1 and TRBJ2-5; TCRdb's D call of TRBD2 is untestable without DNA. The CDR3 is 16 residues long. The germline V gene has CDR1 LGHDT and CDR2 YNNKEL (reference sequence). The CDR3: CASSQGAGTNQETQYF.

The chain joins TRBV6-2 or TRBV6-3 to TRBJ1-4. The CDR3 extends over 15 amino acids. Germline V CDR1 and CDR2: MNHEY, SVGEGT. The CDR3 sequence is CASSYDTSDREKLFF.

V usage is TRBV9 and J usage is TRBJ1-1; the TRBD1 assignment by TCRdb is unverifiable without DNA. Germline assignment: CDR1 SGDLS and CDR2 YYNGEE. The CDR3 covers 14 residues. This chain's CDR3 is CASSARGGNTEAFF. The full variable domain, its missing parts supplied by reference TRBV9 and TRBJ1-1, is DSGVTQTPKHLITATGQRVTLRCSPRSGDLSVYWYQQSLDQGLQFLIQYYNGEERAKGNILERFSAQQFPDLHSELNLSSLELGDSALYFCASSARGGNTEAFFGQGTRLTVV.

This sequence joins TRBV4-1 and TRBJ1-3; no DNA is available, so the TRBD1 call from TCRdb remains unchecked. Per germline, CDR1 MGHRA and CDR2 YSYEKL. CDR3 size: 17 residues. The CDR3 sequence is CASSQDPQGSSGNTIYF.

This chain links TRBV6-1 with TRBJ2-2; no DNA is available, so the TRBD1 call from TCRdb remains unchecked. The CDR3 sequence is 13 residues long. Germline values: CDR1 MNHNS, CDR2 SASEGT. This CDR3 reads CASSEYRVGELFF.

The chain is built from TRBV5-1 and TRBJ1-6; TCRdb proposes TRBD1, but this gene call is untestable without DNA. This CDR3 contains 15 residues. From germline, CDR1 is SGHRS and CDR2 YFSETQ. The CDR3 sequence: CASSYQGQGNSPLHF.

The chain carries TRBV5-4 and TRBJ2-3; the D gene TCRdb calls, TRBD2, cannot be checked with no DNA. The germline gives CDR1 SGHNT, CDR2 YYREEE (reference sequence). The CDR3 spans 17 residues. This CDR3 is CASSLRRGLAPTDTQYF.